These 23 T cell receptor beta chains originate from one sample sequenced in a study of OX40 agonist ivuxolimab in advanced cancers. Data came from immunoSEQ multiplex PCR; TCRdb stores just in-frame clones and leaves some out. The sample yields 98,000 or so clones, roughly 95% seen once. The sample was CD4+ or CD8+ T cells sorted from blood, taken in a trial of the OX40 agonist ivuxolimab. These receptors were taken from an adult with an advanced solid tumor such as melanoma, head and neck, liver or kidney cancer.

The chain has TRBV7-6 and TRBJ2-7; D possibly uses TRBD1 or TRBD2 (5 bases each). CDR1 SGHVS and CDR2 FNYEAQ come from the germline V gene. V lost 0 bases and J lost 0, with 15 bases in between. This CDR3 is built from 17 residues. CDR3: CASSLASGPSHSYEQYF. Written as DNA, the CDR3 is TGTGCCAGCAGCTTAGCTTCGGGGCCGTCCCACTCCTACGAGCAGTACTTC.

V and J are TRBV4-1 and TRBJ2-2; the D gene could be TRBD1 or TRBD2 (5 bases each). The germline CDR1 and CDR2 sequences are MGHRA and YSYEKL. The length of the CDR3 is 14 residues. Deletions cut 2 bases from V and 5 bases from J, with 9 bases between. DNA of the CDR3: TGCGCCAGCAGCCAATGGGGCGGGACCGGGGAGCTGTTTTTT. Its translation: CASSQWGGTGELFF.

The chain joins TRBV5-1 to TRBJ1-1; a weak D match, TRBD1 (6 bases). The CDR3 consists of 13 residues. The germline CDR1 and CDR2 sequences are SGHRS and YFSETQ. The ends were cut back, 0 bases at V and 7 bases at J, with 10 bases in the middle. CDR3: CASSLGRGIEAFF. The CDR3 DNA reads TGCGCCAGCAGCTTGGGCAGGGGAATTGAAGCTTTCTTT.

V is TRBV14 and J is TRBJ2-2; 7 nucleotides align to TRBD1. CDR3 length equals 13 residues. CDR1 is SGHDN, CDR2 FVKESK, per germline. The J segment lost 6 bases and the V segment lost 4 bases, leaving 2 bases of the junction unmatched. The CDR3 reads CASSLRGPGELFF. The CDR3 DNA sequence: TGTGCCAGCAGCCTAAGGGGGCCCGGGGAGCTGTTTTTT.

The rearrangement joins TRBV5-1 to TRBJ2-3; D is unclear. V dropped 0 bases and J dropped 6 bases, with 11 bases sitting between them. CDR1 SGHRS and CDR2 YFSETQ come from the germline V gene. This CDR3 has 14 residues. Written as DNA, the CDR3 is TGCGCCAGCAGCTTGGCTGGGGTCTTGGATACGCAGTATTTT. Translating it yields CASSLAGVLDTQYF.

This clone was seen a single time. The rearrangement links TRBV2 to TRBJ2-5, with 12 bases aligning to TRBD2. Trimming at V came to 6 bases and at J to 5 bases, leaving 10 bases not matched to a gene. The CDR3 has 16 amino acids. Per the germline V gene, CDR1 is SNHLY and CDR2 is FYNNEI. The CDR3 DNA sequence: TGTGCCAGCAGCCGGGACCGACTAGCGGGAGAGGAGACCCAGTACTTC. This gives the protein CASSRDRLAGEETQYF.

The J gene is TRBJ2-5, the V gene TRBV4-3; D is possibly TRBD2 (6 bases). Looked up from germline, CDR1 is LGHNA and CDR2 is YSLEER. The CDR3 sequence is 15 residues long. V was shortened by 0 bases and J by 1 base, with 9 bases between the two germline ends. CDR3: CASSQEWGVQETQYF. The CDR3 DNA reads TGCGCCAGCAGCCAAGAGTGGGGGGTCCAAGAGACCCAGTACTTC.

This chain connects TRBV18 to TRBJ1-1; D possibly corresponds to TRBD1 (5 bases). The CDR3 is 15 residues long. With 5 bases removed from V and 0 bases from J, the gap between germline ends came to 13 bases. Germline V gene sequence: CDR1 KGHSH, CDR2 LQKENI. The CDR3 DNA is TGTGCCAGCTCATCTCGGACATCCATGAACACTGAAGCTTTCTTT. This encodes CASSSRTSMNTEAFF. The entire variable domain, with the rest obtained from reference TRBV18 and TRBJ1-1, is as follows: NAGVMQNPRHLVRRRGQEARLRCSPMKGHSHVYWYRQLPEEGLKFMVYLQKENIIDESGMPKERFSAEFPKEGPSILRIQQVVRGDSAAYFCASSSRTSMNTEAFFGQGTRLTVV.

J is TRBJ2-5 and V is TRBV14; 8 bases align to TRBD1. The CDR3 runs 15 residues. J gave up 5 bases and V 3 bases, and 8 bases lay outside the gene matches. Germline lookup yields CDR1 SGHDN and CDR2 FVKESK. CDR3 nucleotides: TGTGCCAGCAGCCATTCTACAGGGGGGAGGGAGACCCAGTACTTC. It translates to CASSHSTGGRETQYF.

This clone was picked up a small number of times. The chain links TRBV7-2 to TRBJ1-5; unclear D gene. This CDR3 has 13 residues. In germline, CDR1 is SGHTA, CDR2 FQGNSA. V was shortened by 3 bases and J by 6 bases, with 9 bases between the two germline ends. The CDR3 reads CASSLESLQPQHF. CDR3 nucleotides: TGTGCCAGCAGCTTGGAGTCACTTCAGCCCCAGCATTTT.

The CDR3 DNA reads as TGCGCCAGCAGCTTGGCCGGGGGTGGTCTGACTGAAGCTTTCTTT. Amino acids: CASSLAGGGLTEAFF. V usage is TRBV5-1 and J usage is TRBJ1-1; a weak D match, TRBD1 (5 bases). The germline V gene encodes CDR1 SGHRS and CDR2 YFSETQ. CDR3 length: 15 amino acids. The V and J ends lost 0 bases and 5 bases respectively, with 14 bases between them. The full variable domain, with the rest looked up from reference TRBV5-1 and TRBJ1-1, is KAGVTQTPRYLIKTRGQQVTLSCSPISGHRSVSWYQQTPGQGLQFLFEYFSETQRNKGNFPGRFSGRQFSNSRSEMNVSTLELGDSALYLCASSLAGGGLTEAFFGQGTRLTVV.

V usage is TRBV19 and J usage is TRBJ2-5, with 10 positions matching TRBD2. V shed 6 bases and J 5 bases; nucleotides not matched to a gene: 9. The CDR3 is 15 amino acids. In germline, CDR1 is LNHDA, CDR2 SQIVND (reference sequence). The CDR3 bases are TGTGCCAGTAGAGACCGTCTAGCGGGGGTGGAGACCCAGTACTTC. As protein: CASRDRLAGVETQYF.

The rearrangement joins TRBV7-2 to TRBJ2-7, with 10 bases lining up with TRBD2. The CDR3 sequence is 15 residues long. The junction had 5 bases not matched to a gene; V was cut back by 1 base and J by 5 bases. Germline values: CDR1 SGHTA, CDR2 FQGNSA. The CDR3 nucleotides are TGTGCCAGCAGCTTAGTCCCACTAGCGGGAAACGAGCAGTACTTC. Protein: CASSLVPLAGNEQYF. The variable domain in full, with the rest retrieved from reference TRBV7-2 and TRBJ2-7, is GAGVSQSPSNKVTEKGKDVELRCDPISGHTALYWYRQSLGQGLEFLIYFQGNSAPDKSGLPSDRFSAERTGGSVSTLTIQRTQQEDSAVYLCASSLVPLAGNEQYFGPGTRLTVT.

The chain combines TRBV19 with TRBJ2-5; 9 bases line up with TRBD1. The end of the DNA fits TRBJ2-7 better, so the J call may be wrong. Germline V gene sequence: CDR1 LNHDA, CDR2 SQIVND (reference sequence). This CDR3 is built from 15 residues. CDR3 bases: TGTGCCAGTAGTCCAAGGGACAGGGTAGCCTACGAGCAGTACTTC. The encoded protein is CASSPRDRVAYEQYF.

The chain recombines TRBV2 with TRBJ1-4; 9 nucleotides agree with TRBD1. Germline V CDR1 and CDR2: SNHLY, FYNNEI. V lost 6 bases and J lost 5; bases outside the gene matches: 4. The CDR3 covers 14 residues. Here the CDR3 reads CASRTGTGNEKLFF. CDR3 DNA sequence: TGTGCCAGCAGGACCGGGACAGGGAATGAAAAACTGTTTTTT.

The V and J genes are TRBV18 and TRBJ2-6; TRBD1 matches 8 bases. There are 17 residues in the CDR3. The germline gives CDR1 KGHSH, CDR2 LQKENI. V was pared by 4 bases and J by 4 bases, with 9 bases of the junction left unmatched. CDR3 in amino acids: CASSRYSQGAGANVLTF. CDR3 DNA sequence: TGTGCCAGCTCACGATATTCCCAGGGGGCCGGGGCCAACGTCCTGACTTTC. Complete variable domain (other parts from reference TRBV18 and TRBJ2-6): NAGVMQNPRHLVRRRGQEARLRCSPMKGHSHVYWYRQLPEEGLKFMVYLQKENIIDESGMPKERFSAEFPKEGPSILRIQQVVRGDSAAYFCASSRYSQGAGANVLTFGAGSRLTVL.

The V gene is TRBV11-2, the J gene TRBJ2-5, with 7 bases that match TRBD1. The DNA matches TRBJ2-7 better at its end, which makes the J call doubtful. The CDR3 covers 14 residues. Germline CDR1 SGHAT, CDR2 FQNNGV. In DNA, the CDR3 is TGTGCCAGCAGCTTAGAACCAGGGGGCTACGAGCAGTACTTC. This encodes CASSLEPGGYEQYF.

V usage is TRBV10-3 and J usage is TRBJ1-2, with no clear D. The CDR3 length is 14 residues. The germline V and J ends were trimmed by 0 bases and 6 bases, with 11 bases remaining between them. Germline lookup yields CDR1 ENHRY and CDR2 SYGVKD. The CDR3: CAISESMSRDGYTF. The CDR3 region has the DNA TGTGCCATCAGTGAGTCGATGTCGCGTGATGGCTACACCTTC.

The chain joins TRBV6-1 to TRBJ2-5; 10 nucleotides align to TRBD1. Germline CDR1 reads MNHNS; CDR2 reads SASEGT. V trimming: 3 bases; J trimming: 5 bases; junction bases outside the gene matches: 6. The CDR3 is 15 amino acids. CDR3 sequence (DNA): TGTGCCAGCAGTGACCCGGGACAGGGGCGGGAGACCCAGTACTTC. Its translation: CASSDPGQGRETQYF.

This chain uses TRBV27 with TRBJ2-1; D tentatively fits TRBD1 or TRBD2 (5 bases each). CDR1 and CDR2 (germline): MNHEY, SMNVEV (reference sequence). This CDR3 spans 17 amino acids. The V and J ends lost 3 bases and 5 bases respectively, with 20 bases between them. In DNA, the CDR3 is TGTGCCAGCAGTTTTGCACTAGTTAGGGGTTGGGACAATGAGCAGTTCTTC. This codes for CASSFALVRGWDNEQFF.

This clone was observed once. V and J are TRBV7-8 and TRBJ1-3; TRBD1 aligns across 7 bases. The V gene's germline CDR1 is SGHVS and CDR2 FQNEAQ. The CDR3 extends over 17 amino acids. J lost 0 bases, V lost 5 bases, and 10 bases had no gene match. The CDR3 DNA follows: TGTGCCAGCAGCGACCGACAGGGATGGGGCTCTGGAAACACCATATATTTT. This encodes CASSDRQGWGSGNTIYF.

The J gene is TRBJ1-2, the V gene TRBV11-3; D gene unclear. Trimming shortened V by 1 base and J by 4 bases, and 4 bases separated the two germline ends. The CDR3 runs 12 residues. Germline CDR1 reads SGHNT; CDR2 reads YENEEA. The CDR3 spells CASSLGGYGYTF. The CDR3 coding sequence is TGTGCCAGCAGCTTAGGGGGCTATGGCTACACCTTC.

The chain has TRBV27 and TRBJ1-1, with D hard to call. Trimming shortened V by 8 bases and J by 0 bases, and 13 bases separated the two germline ends. Germline lookup yields CDR1 MNHEY and CDR2 SMNVEV (reference sequence). The CDR3 has 14 amino acids. The CDR3 DNA sequence: TGTGCCAGCTCCTACCACCCCCTGAACACTGAAGCTTTCTTT. It specifies CASSYHPLNTEAFF.